The 19 T cell receptor beta chains given below trace back to one sample, sequenced in a study of CD8+ T cells in alopecia areata. Reverse transcribed after extraction, RNA yielded cDNA as the sequencing template. Sequencing used immunoSEQ multiplex PCR; TCRdb keeps in-frame clones, though not all of them. This sample yields about 180,000 clones, of which 53% are seen a single time; roughly a tenth belongs to the top ten. Treatment of the sample: oral pan-JAK inhibitor, 5-10 mg twice daily. Here the sequenced sample was CD8+ T cells sorted from blood, taken at week 24, from a patient treated with tofacitinib. The receptors shown here come from a human donor with alopecia areata.

This clone was detected only a few times. This rearrangement joins TRBV30 to TRBJ2-5; the D is unclear. V was clipped by 0 bases and J by 5 bases, with 4 bases between them. There are 11 residues in the CDR3. CDR1 GTSNPN and CDR2 SVGIG come from the germline V gene (reference sequence). CDR3 sequence (DNA): TGTGCCTGGAGTGTTGGTGAGACCCAGTACTTC. It codes for CAWSVGETQYF. Drawing the rest from reference TRBV30 and TRBJ2-5, the complete variable domain is SQTIHQWPATLVQPVGSPLSLECTVEGTSNPNLYWYRQAAGRGLQLLFYSVGIGQISSEVPQNLSASRPQDRQFILSSKKLLLSDSGFYLCAWSVGETQYFGPGTRLLVL.

The chain links TRBV30 to TRBJ2-7, with 7 bases matching TRBD2. V shed 3 bases and J 1 base; nucleotides not matched to a gene: 3. Germline V CDR1 and CDR2: GTSNPN, SVGIG (reference sequence). The CDR3 has 13 amino acids. CDR3 in amino acids: CAWSLAASYEQYF. The CDR3 nucleotides read TGTGCCTGGAGCCTAGCGGCTTCCTACGAGCAGTACTTC.

The chain has TRBV13 and TRBJ1-2; maybe TRBD1 (5 bases). Germline V gene sequence: CDR1 PRHDT, CDR2 FYEKMQ (reference sequence). The CDR3 has 14 amino acids. Trimming pared 8 bases from V and 0 bases from J, leaving 13 bases between. This CDR3 is CASSRDEANYGYTF. The DNA of the CDR3 is TGTGCCAGCTCGAGGGACGAGGCTAACTATGGCTACACCTTC.

The chain carries TRBV29-1 and TRBJ1-2; 7 positions agree with TRBD1. The V gene end was trimmed by 6 bases and the J gene end by 8 bases; junction bases not matched to a gene: 6. Germline CDR1 reads SQVTM; CDR2 reads ANQGSEA. This CDR3 contains 11 residues. This CDR3 reads CSVAGTEGYTF. CDR3 nucleotide sequence: TGCAGCGTCGCTGGGACAGAAGGCTACACCTTC.

The chain combines TRBV5-1 with TRBJ2-7; no clear D gene. CDR1 is SGHRS, CDR2 YFSETQ, per germline. V lost 2 bases to trimming and J lost 6 bases, with 9 bases between them. The CDR3 runs to 12 residues. The CDR3 region is CASSFNKFEQYF. The CDR3 coding sequence is TGCGCCAGCAGCTTCAATAAGTTCGAGCAGTACTTC.

The chain couples TRBV29-1 to TRBJ2-2; D remains unclear. The CDR3 contains 13 residues. CDR1 is SQVTM, CDR2 ANQGSEA, per germline. V was cut by 7 bases and J by 1 base, with 10 bases left in between. CDR3 DNA sequence: TGCAGCGCCATGGACGGGAACACCGGGGAGCTGTTTTTT. It yields the protein CSAMDGNTGELFF.

The gene calls are TRBV25-1 and TRBJ2-2; D ambiguous. CDR3 length equals 13 residues. Trimming took off 0 bases at V and 8 bases at J, with 7 bases between the two ends. Germline V lookup: CDR1 MGHDK, CDR2 SYGVNS. CDR3 DNA sequence: TGTGCCAGCAGTGAATATAATGCGGGGGAGCTGTTTTTT. Its translation is CASSEYNAGELFF. Filled out from reference TRBV25-1 and TRBJ2-2, the complete variable domain reads EADIYQTPRYLVIGTGKKITLECSQTMGHDKMYWYQQDPGMELHLIHYSYGVNSTEKGDLSSESTVSRIRTEHFPLTLESARPSHTSQYLCASSEYNAGELFFGEGSRLTVL.

The CDR3 nucleotides are TGTGCCTGGAGTGTAGATGTTCGCTCCTACAATGAGCAGTTCTTC. Translation: CAWSVDVRSYNEQFF. This chain connects TRBV30 to TRBJ2-1; D remains ambiguous. Trimming cost V 0 bases and J 0 bases, with 9 bases left between them. The CDR3 totals 15 residues. Germline V CDR1 and CDR2: GTSNPN, SVGIG (reference sequence).

This chain uses TRBV30 with TRBJ1-2, with D perhaps matching TRBD1 (5 bases). CDR3 length equals 14 residues. Between the trimmed V and J ends, which lost 2 bases and 5 bases, there was a span of 15 bases. Germline CDR1 reads GTSNPN; CDR2 reads SVGIG (reference sequence). CDR3 region: CAWSFPDSNYGYTF. The CDR3 DNA follows: TGTGCCTGGAGTTTTCCCGACAGCAATTATGGCTACACCTTC.

The chain is built from TRBV29-1 and TRBJ2-5; TRBD2 might be the D (5 bases). CDR1 SQVTM and CDR2 ANQGSEA come from the germline V gene. The CDR3 contains 13 residues. Between the trimmed V and J ends, which lost 4 bases and 5 bases, there was a span of 14 bases. Here the CDR3 reads CSVVRGLEETQYF. The CDR3 DNA is TGCAGCGTTGTTCGAGGGCTCGAGGAGACCCAGTACTTC.

The CDR3 protein is CASSSGTAGGGELFF. CDR3 sequence (DNA): TGTGCCAGCAGCTCTGGGACCGCCGGTGGCGGGGAGCTGTTTTTT. The chain couples TRBV25-1 to TRBJ2-2, with D possibly called TRBD1 or TRBD2 (5 bases each). This CDR3 region has 15 residues. The V and J ends lost 6 bases and 7 bases respectively, with 18 bases between them. CDR1 is MGHDK and CDR2 is SYGVNS in the germline V gene.

This clone was recorded a few times. The V call is TRBV5-6, the J call TRBJ1-1, with TRBD1 identical over 7 bases. With V trimmed by 3 bases and J by 4 bases, 3 bases remained unmatched. CDR1 is SGHDT and CDR2 is YYEEEE in the germline V gene. This CDR3 is 13 amino acids long. The chain's CDR3 is CASSYRGATEAFF. In DNA form, the CDR3 reads TGTGCCAGCAGCTACAGGGGTGCCACTGAAGCTTTCTTT.

Concerning this clone: Other DNA variants within this sample encode the same CDR3. The genes are TRBV29-1 and TRBJ2-7; D not certain. The CDR3 has 11 residues. Germline CDR1 reads SQVTM; CDR2 reads ANQGSEA. Trimming took off 2 bases at V and 3 bases at J, with 5 bases between the two ends. The CDR3 bases are TGCAGCGTTGAAAGGGACTACGAGCAGTACTTC. Amino acid sequence: CSVERDYEQYF.

This clone was found a few times. V and J are TRBV19 and TRBJ1-5; a weak D match, TRBD1 (5 bases). This CDR3 has 14 residues. V lost 10 bases and J 6 bases, leaving 19 bases between the germline ends. In germline, CDR1 is LNHDA, CDR2 SQIVND (reference sequence). In nucleotides, the CDR3 is TGTGCCACCCATATGGGGGGGTTTGGTCAGCCCCAGCATTTT. This sequence encodes CATHMGGFGQPQHF.

This sequence joins TRBV29-1 and TRBJ2-7, with no clear D. Trimming stripped 3 bases from V and 0 bases from J, with 15 bases between. CDR1 is SQVTM, CDR2 ANQGSEA, per germline. The CDR3 is 15 amino acids. CDR3 sequence reads: CSVEWVASGSYEQYF. The CDR3 DNA follows: TGCAGCGTTGAGTGGGTTGCGTCTGGCTCCTACGAGCAGTACTTC.

CDR3 loop: CASMRGNLMETQYF. In DNA, the CDR3 is TGTGCCAGCATGAGGGGGAACCTAATGGAGACCCAGTACTTC. This rearrangement joins TRBV2 to TRBJ2-5; perhaps TRBD1 as D (6 bases). V gave up 7 bases and J gave up 5 bases, with 17 bases separating them. Germline lookup yields CDR1 SNHLY and CDR2 FYNNEI. The CDR3 consists of 14 residues.

The chain links TRBV5-1 to TRBJ1-4; D not certain. V was pared by 4 bases and J by 7 bases, with 5 bases between. CDR1 is SGHRS and CDR2 is YFSETQ in the germline V gene. The CDR3 length is 11 residues. The DNA for the CDR3 is TGCGCCAGCAGCACTGGTGAAAAACTGTTTTTT. Residues: CASSTGEKLFF.

The genes are TRBV30 and TRBJ2-2; the D gene is possibly TRBD1 (5 bases). Trimming pared 0 bases from V and 5 bases from J, leaving 10 bases between. The CDR3 totals 14 residues. Looked up from germline, CDR1 is GTSNPN and CDR2 is SVGIG (reference sequence). In DNA form, the CDR3 reads TGTGCCTGGAGTGTGCAGGGATGGACCGGGGAGCTGTTTTTT. Its protein is CAWSVQGWTGELFF.

The sample holds a few counts of this clone. The chain joins TRBV7-6 to TRBJ1-1, with no clear D. This CDR3 comprises 15 residues. Per the germline V gene, CDR1 is SGHVS and CDR2 is FNYEAQ. V lost 7 bases and J 2 bases, leaving 17 bases between the germline ends. Here the CDR3 reads CASTPRPGRNTEAFF. DNA of the CDR3: TGTGCCAGCACCCCCCGGCCCGGGAGAAACACTGAAGCTTTCTTT.